The 14 T cell receptor beta chains in this list originate from one sample, sequenced in a study of T-cell memory formation after mild COVID-19 (dated by TCRdb to the early 2020s). The receptor library was made with 5' RACE. Sequenced on an Illumina NovaSeq 6000. TCRdb trimmed the raw reads at Q25, called clones with MiXCR and kept productive beta chains. Every entry covers one CDR3 protein and lists the most common genes and DNA from its rows. Across this sample there are around 29,000 distinct CDR3 sequences, with approximately 12% seen only once. Around 15% of the sample is taken by the ten largest. The sequenced material came from PBMCs or a T cell subset sorted from them (not recorded which). The source is an adult woman who had mild COVID-19 (a few samples of this study predate the infection). The sample titles of this study are shuffled in the database, so cell type and time point are left out; the donor was told from shared clones.

Ten or more counts support this clonotype. This chain uses TRBV12-3 or TRBV12-4 with TRBJ2-7; 9 bases agree with TRBD1. V lost 3 bases and J lost 3; bases outside the gene matches: 6. The CDR3 has 15 residues. CDR3 in amino acids: CASSFRGQGSYEQYF. CDR3 coding DNA: TGTGCCAGCAGTTTTAGGGGACAGGGCAGCTACGAGCAGTACTTC.

This clonotype was observed many times. The V call is TRBV19, the J call TRBJ1-5; possibly TRBD1 for D (6 bases). The CDR3 has 15 amino acids. From germline, CDR1 is LNHDA and CDR2 SQIVND (reference sequence). Trimming cost V 7 bases and J 7 bases, with 20 bases left between them. The CDR3 protein is CASKNQPQGSQPQHF. CDR3 DNA sequence: TGTGCCAGTAAAAACCAACCGCAGGGGTCACAGCCCCAGCATTTT.

The V and J genes are TRBV15 and TRBJ1-6; D call uncertain. CDR1 LNHNV and CDR2 YYDKDF come from the germline V gene (reference sequence). The CDR3 contains 16 residues. Trimming removed 3 bases at V and 8 bases at J, with 17 bases between. The CDR3 DNA reads as TGTGCCACCAGCAGCCCAGGACCCCGTCGGGATTCACCCCTCCACTTT. Its translation: CATSSPGPRRDSPLHF.

This clonotype was observed a few times. The chain carries TRBV4-2 and TRBJ1-1; no definite D call. Trimming shortened V by 0 bases and J by 10 bases, and 15 bases separated the two germline ends. Per germline, CDR1 LGHNA and CDR2 YNFKEQ. The CDR3 spans 14 residues. CDR3: CASSQESGRIRAFF. In DNA form, the CDR3 reads TGTGCCAGCAGCCAAGAATCGGGCAGGATAAGAGCTTTCTTT.

This clonotype was found many times. CDR3 coding DNA: TGCGCCAGCAGTTGGAACAAGGGGGTAAACACTGAAGCTTTCTTT. Protein sequence: CASSWNKGVNTEAFF. The V and J genes are TRBV5-1 and TRBJ1-1; D might be TRBD1 (6 bases). The V and J ends lost 5 bases and 2 bases respectively, with 16 bases between them. The germline V gene encodes CDR1 SGHRS and CDR2 YFSETQ. The CDR3 covers 15 residues.

This clonotype was counted ten times or more. The chain recombines TRBV5-1 with TRBJ1-1; TRBD1 matches at 8 bases. This CDR3 comprises 14 residues. With 2 bases clipped from V and 1 base from J, the junction kept 1 base outside the gene matches. Germline V gene data show CDR1 as SGHRS and CDR2 as YFSETQ. This chain's CDR3 is CASSFQGANTEAFF. CDR3 nucleotide sequence: TGCGCCAGCAGCTTTCAGGGGGCGAACACTGAAGCTTTCTTT.

This clonotype was recorded many times. The gene calls are TRBV2 and TRBJ2-7; perhaps TRBD1 as D (5 bases). The V gene lost 11 bases and the J gene lost 1 base, with 15 bases spanning the gap. The CDR3 length is 13 residues. Germline V gene lookup returns CDR1 SNHLY and CDR2 FYNNEI. CDR3 sequence (DNA): TGTGCCTGTGGGGCAGGGCGATCCTACGAGCAGTACTTC. Translation: CACGAGRSYEQYF.

This chain joins TRBV5-1 and TRBJ2-4; D is undetermined. The CDR3 covers 14 residues. CDR1 is SGHRS and CDR2 is YFSETQ in the germline V gene. Trimming removed 2 bases at V and 6 bases at J, with 12 bases between. CDR3 protein: CASSFSQGLNIQYF. As DNA, the CDR3 is TGCGCCAGCAGCTTTAGCCAAGGGTTAAACATTCAGTACTTC.

This clonotype came up many times. The chain joins TRBV7-3 to TRBJ1-2; the D is unclear. Deletions cut 5 bases from V and 7 bases from J, with 17 bases between. Germline-derived CDR1 and CDR2 are SGHTA and FQGTGA. There are 14 residues in the CDR3. The CDR3 sequence: CASSLTAGSGGYTF. The CDR3 nucleotides are TGTGCCAGCAGCCTGACTGCGGGAAGTGGTGGCTACACCTTC.

By share of the sample, this clonotype is medium-sized. The V gene is TRBV7-9, the J gene TRBJ2-7; 7 bases agree with TRBD1. V trimming: 4 bases; J trimming: 5 bases; junction bases outside the gene matches: 11. This CDR3 comprises 15 residues. Germline-derived CDR1 and CDR2 are SEHNR and FQNEAQ (reference sequence). CDR3 in amino acids: CASSSGTAFGDEQYF. The CDR3, as DNA: TGTGCCAGCAGCTCCGGGACAGCCTTTGGGGACGAGCAGTACTTC.

This clonotype was recorded many times. The chain carries TRBV27 and TRBJ1-5; the D is unclear. V lost 2 bases, J lost 4 bases, and 9 bases lay in between. CDR3 length: 14 amino acids. Germline V lookup: CDR1 MNHEY, CDR2 SMNVEV (reference sequence). The CDR3 DNA follows: TGTGCCAGCAGTTTAGGACGGGGAAATCAGCCCCAGCATTTT. Its translation is CASSLGRGNQPQHF.

Ten or more counts support this clonotype. The chain combines TRBV2 with TRBJ2-5; D might be TRBD2 (6 bases). The ends were cut back, 6 bases at V and 1 base at J, with 18 bases in the middle. Germline CDR1 reads SNHLY; CDR2 reads FYNNEI. The CDR3 sequence is 16 residues long. The CDR3 region has the DNA TGTGCCAGCAGGGGGTATTATGGAGGGGCCCAAGAGACCCAGTACTTC. Protein: CASRGYYGGAQETQYF.

This clonotype was counted ten times or more. The chain combines TRBV2 with TRBJ1-2; D not certain. The V end was cut by 6 bases, the J end by 4 bases, with 15 bases between. The CDR3 is 14 amino acids. Germline loops: CDR1 SNHLY, CDR2 FYNNEI. The CDR3 bases are TGTGCCAGCAGGGCCTACGGACCGGTCTATGGCTACACCTTC. This gives the protein CASRAYGPVYGYTF.

The chain joins TRBV20-1 to TRBJ2-5; TRBD2 might be the D (6 bases). The V end was cut by 1 base, the J end by 0 bases, with 9 bases between. The germline gives CDR1 DFQATT, CDR2 SNEGSKA (reference sequence). This CDR3 has 14 residues. The CDR3 sequence: CSARGGLDQETQYF. CDR3 bases: TGCAGTGCTAGAGGGGGACTCGACCAAGAGACCCAGTACTTC.